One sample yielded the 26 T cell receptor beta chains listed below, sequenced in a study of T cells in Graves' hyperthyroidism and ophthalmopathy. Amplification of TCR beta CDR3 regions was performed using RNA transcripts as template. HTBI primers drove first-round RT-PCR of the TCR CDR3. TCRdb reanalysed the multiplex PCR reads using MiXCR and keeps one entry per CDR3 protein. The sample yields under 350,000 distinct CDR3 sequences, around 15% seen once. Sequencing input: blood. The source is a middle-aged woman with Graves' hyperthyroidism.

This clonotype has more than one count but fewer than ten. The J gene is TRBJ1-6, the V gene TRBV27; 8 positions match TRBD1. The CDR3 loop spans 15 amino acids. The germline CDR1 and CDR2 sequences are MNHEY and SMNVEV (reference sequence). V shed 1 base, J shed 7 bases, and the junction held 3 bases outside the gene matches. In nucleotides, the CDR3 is TGTGCCAGCAGTTTATTTACAGGGGGGAATTCACCCCTCCACTTT. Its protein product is CASSLFTGGNSPLHF.

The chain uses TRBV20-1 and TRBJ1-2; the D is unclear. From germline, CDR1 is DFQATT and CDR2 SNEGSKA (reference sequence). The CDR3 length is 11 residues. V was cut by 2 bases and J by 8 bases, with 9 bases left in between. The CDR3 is CSARPSGGYTF. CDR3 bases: TGCAGTGCTAGACCCTCCGGCGGCTACACCTTC.

CDR3 amino acids: CASSRILGTEAFF. CDR3 DNA: TGTGCCAGCAGTCGCATTTTGGGAACTGAAGCTTTCTTT. This chain uses TRBV6-2 or TRBV6-3 with TRBJ1-1; D is uncertain. The CDR3 is 13 amino acids. Germline values: CDR1 MNHEY, CDR2 SVGEGT. V shed 5 bases and J shed 5 bases, with 12 bases lying between them.

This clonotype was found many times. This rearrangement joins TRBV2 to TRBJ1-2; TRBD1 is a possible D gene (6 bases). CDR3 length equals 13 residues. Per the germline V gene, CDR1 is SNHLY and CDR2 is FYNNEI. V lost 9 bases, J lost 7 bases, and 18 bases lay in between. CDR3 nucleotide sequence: TGTGCCAGATTCCCCCGGGGGGCCATTGGCTACACCTTC. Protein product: CARFPRGAIGYTF.

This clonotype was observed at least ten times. CDR3 bases: TGTGCCAGCAGGGCCAGCGGGAGGGGGGAGACCCAGTACTTC. It specifies CASRASGRGETQYF. The chain recombines TRBV6-2 or TRBV6-3 with TRBJ2-5, with 10 bases that match TRBD2. The CDR3 contains 14 residues. Germline CDR1 reads MNHEY; CDR2 reads SVGEGT. V was pared by 6 bases and J by 5 bases, with 6 bases of the junction left unmatched.

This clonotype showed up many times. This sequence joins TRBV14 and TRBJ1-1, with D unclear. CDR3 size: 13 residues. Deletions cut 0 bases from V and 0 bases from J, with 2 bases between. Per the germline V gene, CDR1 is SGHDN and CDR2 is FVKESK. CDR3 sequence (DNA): TGTGCCAGCAGCCAAGAGTTGAACACTGAAGCTTTCTTT. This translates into CASSQELNTEAFF. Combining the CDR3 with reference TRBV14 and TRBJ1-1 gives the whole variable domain EAGVTQFPSHSVIEKGQTVTLRCDPISGHDNLYWYRRVMGKEIKFLLHFVKESKQDESGMPNNRFLAERTGGTYSTLKVQPAELEDSGVYFCASSQELNTEAFFGQGTRLTVV.

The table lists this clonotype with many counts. CDR3 nucleotide sequence: TGTGCCAGCACGCGTCTCGTGTACCGCCCCGGGGGTACCCAGTACTTC. Translated: CASTRLVYRPGGTQYF. V and J are TRBV28 and TRBJ2-5, with D tentatively TRBD2 (6 bases). Germline lookup yields CDR1 MDHEN and CDR2 SYDVKM. V lost 7 bases, J lost 8 bases, and 26 bases lay in between. The CDR3 is 16 residues long.

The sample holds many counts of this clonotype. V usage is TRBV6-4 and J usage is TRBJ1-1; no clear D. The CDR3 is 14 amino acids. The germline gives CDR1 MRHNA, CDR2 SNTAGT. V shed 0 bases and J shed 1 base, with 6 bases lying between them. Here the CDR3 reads CASSDSAENTEAFF. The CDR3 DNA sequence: TGTGCCAGCAGTGACTCTGCAGAGAACACTGAAGCTTTCTTT.

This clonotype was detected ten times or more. CDR3 region: CASSLRHYEQYF. The CDR3 region has the DNA TGTGCCAGCAGTTTAAGGCACTACGAGCAGTACTTC. The rearrangement uses TRBV28 and TRBJ2-7; D is unresolved. Germline loops: CDR1 MDHEN, CDR2 SYDVKM. Trimming stripped 2 bases from V and 3 bases from J, with 5 bases between. CDR3 length equals 12 residues.

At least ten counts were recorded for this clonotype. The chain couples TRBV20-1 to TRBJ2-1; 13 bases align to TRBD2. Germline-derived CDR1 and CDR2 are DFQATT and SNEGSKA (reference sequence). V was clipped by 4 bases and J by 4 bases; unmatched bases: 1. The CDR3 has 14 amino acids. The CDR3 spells CSAILAGGYNEQFF. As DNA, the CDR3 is TGCAGTGCTATACTAGCGGGAGGGTACAATGAGCAGTTCTTC.

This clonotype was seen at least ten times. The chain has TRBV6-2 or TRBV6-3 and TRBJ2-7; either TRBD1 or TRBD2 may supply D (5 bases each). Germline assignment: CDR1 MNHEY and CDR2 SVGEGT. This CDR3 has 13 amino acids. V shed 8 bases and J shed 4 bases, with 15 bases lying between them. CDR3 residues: CASSGTAKYEQYF. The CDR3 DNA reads TGTGCCAGCTCCGGGACGGCCAAATACGAGCAGTACTTC.

CDR3 region: CASSLGGWARHRGNYEQYF. DNA for the CDR3: TGTGCCAGCAGCTTAGGCGGATGGGCGAGACACCGGGGGAACTACGAGCAGTACTTC. The chain employs TRBV11-2 and TRBJ2-7; the D gene is possibly TRBD2 (6 bases). Trimming removed 1 base from V and 3 bases from J, with 25 bases in between. The germline V gene encodes CDR1 SGHAT and CDR2 FQNNGV. The CDR3 loop spans 19 amino acids.

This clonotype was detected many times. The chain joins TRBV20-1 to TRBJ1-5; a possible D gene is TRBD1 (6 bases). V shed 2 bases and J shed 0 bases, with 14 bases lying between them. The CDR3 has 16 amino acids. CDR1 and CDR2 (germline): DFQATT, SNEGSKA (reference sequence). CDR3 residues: CSARNLRGASNQPQHF. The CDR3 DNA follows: TGCAGTGCTAGAAATCTAAGGGGGGCTAGCAATCAGCCCCAGCATTTT.

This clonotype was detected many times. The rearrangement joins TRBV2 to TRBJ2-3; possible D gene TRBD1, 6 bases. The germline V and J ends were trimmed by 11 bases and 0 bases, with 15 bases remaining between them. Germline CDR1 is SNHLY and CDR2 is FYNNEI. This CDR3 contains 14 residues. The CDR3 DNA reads TGTGCCTCACAACAGGGCCCTAGCACAGATACGCAGTATTTT. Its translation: CASQQGPSTDTQYF.

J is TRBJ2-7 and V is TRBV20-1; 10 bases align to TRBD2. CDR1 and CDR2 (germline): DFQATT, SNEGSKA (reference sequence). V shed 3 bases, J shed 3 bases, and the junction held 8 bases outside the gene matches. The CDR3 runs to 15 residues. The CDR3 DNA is TGCAGTGCTAGGGGCCGAGCGGGAGGGAGCTACGAGCAGTACTTC. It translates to CSARGRAGGSYEQYF.

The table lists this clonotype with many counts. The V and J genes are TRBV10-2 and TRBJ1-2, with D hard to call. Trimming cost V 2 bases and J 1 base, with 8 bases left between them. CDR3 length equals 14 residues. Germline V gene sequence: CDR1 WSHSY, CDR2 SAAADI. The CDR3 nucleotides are TGCGCCAGCAGTGAGAGCTGGGATAACTATGGCTACACCTTC. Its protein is CASSESWDNYGYTF.

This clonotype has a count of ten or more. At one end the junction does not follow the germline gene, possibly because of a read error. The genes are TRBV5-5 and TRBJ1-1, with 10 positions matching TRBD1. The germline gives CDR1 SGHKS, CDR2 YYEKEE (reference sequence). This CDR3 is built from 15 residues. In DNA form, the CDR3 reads TGTGCCAGCAGCAGACAGGGGGCGAGGAACACTGAAACTTTCTTT. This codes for CASSRQGARNTETFF.

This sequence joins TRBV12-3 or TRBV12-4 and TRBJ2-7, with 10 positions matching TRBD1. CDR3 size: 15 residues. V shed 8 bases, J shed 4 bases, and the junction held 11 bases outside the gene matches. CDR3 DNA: TGTGCCAGCCGGCCCGGGACAGGGGTAGGTTACGAGCAGTACTTC. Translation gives CASRPGTGVGYEQYF.

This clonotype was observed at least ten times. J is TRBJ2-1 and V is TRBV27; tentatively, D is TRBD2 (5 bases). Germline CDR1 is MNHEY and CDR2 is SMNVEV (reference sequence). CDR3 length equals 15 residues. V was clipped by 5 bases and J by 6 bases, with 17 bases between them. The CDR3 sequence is CASSPDYRQVNEQFF. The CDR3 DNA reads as TGTGCCAGCAGTCCAGACTACCGACAAGTCAATGAGCAGTTCTTC.

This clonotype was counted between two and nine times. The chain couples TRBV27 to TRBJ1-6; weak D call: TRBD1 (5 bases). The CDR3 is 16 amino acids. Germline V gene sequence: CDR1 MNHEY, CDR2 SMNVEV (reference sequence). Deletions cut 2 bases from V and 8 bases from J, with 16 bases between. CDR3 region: CASSLGHHTRDSPLHF. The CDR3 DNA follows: TGTGCCAGCAGTTTAGGACACCACACAAGGGATTCACCCCTCCACTTT.

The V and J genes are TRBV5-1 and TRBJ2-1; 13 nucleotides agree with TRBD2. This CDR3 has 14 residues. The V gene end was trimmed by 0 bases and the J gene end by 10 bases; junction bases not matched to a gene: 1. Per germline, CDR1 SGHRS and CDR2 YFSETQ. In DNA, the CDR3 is TGCGCCAGCAGCTTGGGGACTAGCGGGAGCGAGCAGTTCTTC. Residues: CASSLGTSGSEQFF.

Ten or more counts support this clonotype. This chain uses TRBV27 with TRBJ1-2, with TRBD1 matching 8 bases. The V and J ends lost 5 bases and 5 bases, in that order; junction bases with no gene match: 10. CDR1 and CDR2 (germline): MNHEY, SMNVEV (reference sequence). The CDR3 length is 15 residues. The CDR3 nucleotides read TGTGCCAGCAGTAACCCTGGACAGGGACGGTATGGCTACACCTTC. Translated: CASSNPGQGRYGYTF.

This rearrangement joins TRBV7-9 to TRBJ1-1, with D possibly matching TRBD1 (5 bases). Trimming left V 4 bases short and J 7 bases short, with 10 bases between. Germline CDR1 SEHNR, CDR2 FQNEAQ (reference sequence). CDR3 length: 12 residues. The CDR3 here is CASSWGSSEAFF. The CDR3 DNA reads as TGTGCCAGCAGCTGGGGCTCCAGTGAAGCTTTCTTT.

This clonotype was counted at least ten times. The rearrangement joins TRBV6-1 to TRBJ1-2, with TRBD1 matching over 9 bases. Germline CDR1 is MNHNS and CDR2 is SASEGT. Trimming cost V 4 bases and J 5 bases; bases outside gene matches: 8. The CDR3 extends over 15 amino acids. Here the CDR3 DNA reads TGTGCCAGCAGTGGTCGGGACAGGGACGGATATGGCTACACCTTC. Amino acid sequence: CASSGRDRDGYGYTF.

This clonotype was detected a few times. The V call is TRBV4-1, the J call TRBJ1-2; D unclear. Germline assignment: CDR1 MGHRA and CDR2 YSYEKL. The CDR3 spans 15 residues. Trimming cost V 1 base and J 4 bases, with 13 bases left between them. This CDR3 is CASSQGPSSAYGYTF. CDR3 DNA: TGCGCCAGCAGCCAAGGGCCCTCATCGGCCTATGGCTACACCTTC.

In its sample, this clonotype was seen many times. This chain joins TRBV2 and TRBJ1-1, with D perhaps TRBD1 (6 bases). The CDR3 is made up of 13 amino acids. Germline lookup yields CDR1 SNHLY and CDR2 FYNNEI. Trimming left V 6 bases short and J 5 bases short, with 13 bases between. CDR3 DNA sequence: TGTGCCAGCAGACTAGGGGGGAATACTGAAGCTTTCTTT. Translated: CASRLGGNTEAFF.